These T cell receptor beta chains were read from a single sample in a study of graft-versus-host responses after intestinal transplantation. Data came from immunoSEQ multiplex PCR; TCRdb stores just in-frame clones and leaves some out. The table records around 20,000 clones, around 90% of them present only once. The sequencing used PBMCs, collected more than 350 days after transplant. The receptors derive from a human patient who received an intestinal transplant, so some T cells may come from the graft donor. The CDR3 runs from the conserved cysteine through the conserved F or W. The D gene is left open where the match is weak. Part of the rows lack a size; the others show once, few, many or a class for expanded clones.

14	-	TRBJ2-4	TRBD1	TRBV5-1	CASSETGGEDIQYF	TGCGCCAGCAGCGAGACAGGGGGCGAGGACATTCAGTACTTC
14	-	TRBJ1-1	-	TRBV29-1	CSVSFGGVNTEAFF	TGCAGCGTTTCCTTTGGAGGGGTTAACACTGAAGCTTTCTTT
14	-	TRBJ2-7	-	TRBV28	CASSSPREVYEQYF	TGTGCCAGCAGTTCCCCGAGGGAGGTATACGAGCAGTACTTC
15	once	TRBJ2-5	-	TRBV2	CASSPERGARETQYF	TGTGCCAGCAGTCCGGAGCGTGGGGCTAGAGAGACCCAGTACTTC
14	-	TRBJ1-1	-	TRBV4-1	CASSTLRGETEAFF	TGCGCCAGCAGTACCCTCAGGGGAGAGACTGAAGCTTTCTTT
15	-	TRBJ2-5	TRBD2	TRBV5-1	CASRSRLAGEETQYF	TGCGCCAGCAGGAGTCGACTAGCGGGGGAGGAGACCCAGTACTTC
13	-	TRBJ1-3	-	TRBV2	CARGEGTGNTIYF	TGTGCCAGAGGGGAGGGAACAGGAAACACCATATATTTT
15	-	TRBJ2-7	TRBD1	TRBV5-8	CASSTRTGGWYEQYF	TGTGCCAGCAGCACCAGGACAGGGGGCTGGTACGAGCAGTACTTC
18	-	TRBJ2-2	TRBD2	TRBV7-2	CASSPGLAGVRNTGELFF	TGTGCCAGCAGCCCGGGACTAGCGGGAGTTAGGAACACCGGGGAGCTGTTTTTT
16	-	TRBJ2-7	TRBD2	TRBV28	CASSSLQRENSYEQYF	TGTGCCAGCAGTTCTTTGCAGCGGGAGAACTCCTACGAGCAGTACTTC
16	-	TRBJ1-3	-	TRBV14	CASSQGHRVGGNTIYF	TGTGCCAGCAGCCAAGGTCATAGGGTCGGTGGAAACACCATATATTTT
15	-	TRBJ2-7	-	TRBV4-1	CASSQEEGRPYEQYF	TGCGCCAGCAGCCAAGAGGAGGGCAGACCCTACGAGCAGTACTTC
14	few	TRBJ2-1	-	TRBV9	CASSVGGSYNEQFF	TGTGCCAGCAGCGTGGGGGGATCCTACAATGAGCAGTTCTTC
15	-	TRBJ1-4	TRBD1	TRBV5-1	CASSLNTGGVEKLFF	TGCGCCAGCAGCTTGAATACAGGGGGCGTTGAAAAACTGTTTTTT
17	once	TRBJ2-3	TRBD2	TRBV27	CASSPQGLAGARGTQYF	TGTGCCAGCAGTCCTCAAGGCCTAGCGGGGGCTAGGGGCACGCAGTATTTT
14	-	TRBJ2-1	TRBD2	TRBV28	CASRPPSGSNEQFF	TGTGCCAGCAGGCCTCCTAGCGGGAGTAATGAGCAGTTCTTC
16	-	TRBJ2-7	-	TRBV14	CASSPAPLASSYEQYF	TGTGCCAGCAGCCCTGCACCTCTAGCGAGCTCCTACGAGCAGTACTTC
13	-	TRBJ1-5	-	TRBV11-2	CASSLGQNQPQHF	TGTGCCAGCAGCTTAGGACAAAATCAGCCCCAGCATTTT
13	-	TRBJ1-2	-	TRBV11-2	CASSYSGDYGYTF	TGTGCCAGCAGCTATTCAGGGGACTATGGCTACACCTTC
14	-	TRBJ2-3	TRBD1	TRBV29-1	CSVLQGASTDTQYF	TGCAGCGTTTTACAGGGGGCTAGCACAGATACGCAGTATTTT
15	-	TRBJ2-7	-	TRBV9	CASSVSPEVSYEQYF	TGTGCCAGCAGCGTAAGCCCGGAAGTATCCTACGAGCAGTACTTC
14	-	TRBJ2-2	TRBD1	TRBV30	CAFLDRAYTGELFF	TGTGCCTTCCTGGACAGGGCTTACACCGGGGAGCTGTTTTTT
15	-	TRBJ2-1	TRBD2	TRBV5-4	CASSEAGTTYNEQFF	TGTGCCAGCAGCGAAGCGGGGACTACCTACAATGAGCAGTTCTTC
14	-	TRBJ2-7	-	TRBV25-1	CASQDGMSSYEQYF	TGTGCCAGTCAAGACGGGATGAGCTCCTACGAGCAGTACTTC
14	-	TRBJ1-2	-	TRBV5-3	CARSLTGREYGYTF	TGTGCCAGAAGCTTAACAGGGAGGGAATACGGCTACACCTTC
13	-	TRBJ2-7	-	TRBV5-4	CASSNIITYEQYF	TGTGCCAGCAGCAACATTATCACCTACGAGCAGTACTTC
14	few	TRBJ1-1	TRBD1	TRBV5-1	CASSLGTGNTEAFF	TGCGCCAGCAGCTTGGGGACAGGGAACACTGAAGCTTTCTTT
15	-	TRBJ1-2	-	TRBV6-1	CASSEGVGANYGYTF	TGTGCCAGCAGTGAAGGGGTGGGAGCTAACTATGGCTACACCTTC
14	-	TRBJ2-1	-	TRBV29-1	CSARGHGRGDEQFF	TGCAGCGCGAGGGGACACGGAAGGGGGGATGAGCAGTTCTTC
14	-	TRBJ1-6	-	TRBV6-5	CASSYGQVNSPLHF	TGTGCCAGCAGTTACGGGCAGGTTAATTCACCCCTCCACTTT
14	-	TRBJ2-2	-	TRBV6-1	CASDELTNTGELFF	TGTGCCAGCGATGAACTTACGAACACCGGGGAGCTGTTTTTT
13	-	TRBJ1-1	TRBD1	TRBV7-3	CASSLKQGEKAFF	TGTGCCAGCAGCTTAAAACAGGGGGAAAAAGCTTTCTTT
14	-	TRBJ1-1	-	TRBV15	CATSRGSLNTEAFF	TGTGCCACCAGCAGAGGCAGTTTGAACACTGAAGCTTTCTTT
13	-	TRBJ1-6	-	TRBV2	CASREDGDSPLHF	TGTGCCAGCAGGGAAGACGGAGATTCACCCCTCCACTTT
18	-	TRBJ2-7	TRBD2	TRBV19	CASSIASGGAEKSYEQYF	TGTGCCAGTAGTATAGCCAGCGGGGGGGCCGAAAAGTCCTACGAGCAGTACTTC
15	-	TRBJ2-1	TRBD2	TRBV6-4	CASSELAGNTNEQFF	TGTGCCAGCAGTGAGTTAGCGGGAAATACCAATGAGCAGTTCTTC
18	-	TRBJ2-6	-	TRBV28	CASSLWGLEGRGANVLTF	TGTGCCAGCAGTTTATGGGGTTTAGAAGGGAGGGGGGCCAACGTCCTGACTTTC
16	-	TRBJ2-5	TRBD2	TRBV7-6	CASIPGIAGGVETQYF	TGTGCCAGCATCCCGGGAATAGCGGGAGGGGTGGAGACCCAGTACTTC
14	few	TRBJ1-1	TRBD1	TRBV2	CAMTGGRTGTEAFF	TGTGCCATGACAGGGGGCAGGACGGGCACTGAAGCTTTCTTT
15	-	TRBJ1-1	-	TRBV5-6	CASSLVAGVKTEAFF	TGTGCCAGCAGCTTGGTAGCGGGGGTGAAAACGGAAGCTTTCTTT
15	-	TRBJ2-3	TRBD2	TRBV6-1	CASSISGGGTDTQYF	TGTGCCAGCAGCATTAGCGGGGGGGGCACAGATACGCAGTATTTT
14	-	TRBJ2-5	-	TRBV4-1	CASSQRWYQETQYF	TGCGCCAGCAGCCAAAGGTGGTACCAAGAGACCCAGTACTTC
13	-	TRBJ1-1	-	TRBV6-5	CASSYQTPPEAFF	TGTGCCAGCAGTTACCAGACACCGCCTGAAGCTTTCTTT
12	-	TRBJ2-1	-	TRBV28	CASKSIYNEQFF	TGTGCCAGCAAGAGTATTTACAATGAGCAGTTCTTC
16	-	TRBJ2-7	TRBD2	TRBV5-6	CASSLWGGGPIDEQYF	TGTGCCAGCAGCTTGTGGGGGGGAGGGCCTATCGACGAGCAGTACTTC
15	-	TRBJ1-5	-	TRBV11-2	CASSLGWGGNQPQHF	TGTGCCAGCAGCTTAGGGTGGGGCGGCAATCAGCCCCAGCATTTT